This note documents a single T cell receptor beta chain sequence. The antigen is unknown. The data were obtained in a study of monozygotic twins with inflammatory bowel disease. Points from the study as a whole: Repertoire similarity did not differ between concordant and discordant twins, perhaps due to limited power.

Germline-derived CDR1 and CDR2 are LNHDA and SQIVND (reference sequence). CDR3 length equals 13 residues. For every sample, eight separate reactions were used to make cDNA. Added by template switching were UMIs that each held a 6-nucleotide sample barcode. TCRdb derives one entry per CDR3 protein from the 5' RACE reads, leaving out DNA. Its clone listing holds about 450,000 distinct CDR3 sequences. The chain couples TRBV19 to TRBJ2-7; there is no DNA to check the TCRdb D call of TRBD2. The TCR comes from a human donor with ulcerative colitis or Crohn's disease, or a healthy co-twin of an affected twin (not recorded which). Sequencing used blood. CDR3 protein: CASSIAGGDEQYF.